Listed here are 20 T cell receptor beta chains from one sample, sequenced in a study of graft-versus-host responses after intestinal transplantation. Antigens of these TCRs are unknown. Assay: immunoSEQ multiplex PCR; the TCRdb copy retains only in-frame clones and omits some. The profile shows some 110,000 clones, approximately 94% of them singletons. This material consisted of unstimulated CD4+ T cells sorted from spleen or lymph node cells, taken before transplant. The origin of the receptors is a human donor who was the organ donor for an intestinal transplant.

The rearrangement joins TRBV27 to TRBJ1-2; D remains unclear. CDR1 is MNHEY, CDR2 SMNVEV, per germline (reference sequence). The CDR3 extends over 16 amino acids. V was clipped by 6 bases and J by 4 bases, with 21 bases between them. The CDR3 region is CASRLLGKDQAYGYTF. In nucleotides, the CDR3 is TGTGCCAGCAGGCTATTGGGGAAGGACCAGGCCTATGGCTACACCTTC.

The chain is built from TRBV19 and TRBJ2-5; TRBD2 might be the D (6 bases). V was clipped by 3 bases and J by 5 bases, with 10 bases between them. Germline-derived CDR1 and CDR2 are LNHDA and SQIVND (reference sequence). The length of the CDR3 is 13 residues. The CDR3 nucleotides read TGTGCCAGTAGTATGGGGGGATGGGAGACCCAGTACTTC. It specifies CASSMGGWETQYF.

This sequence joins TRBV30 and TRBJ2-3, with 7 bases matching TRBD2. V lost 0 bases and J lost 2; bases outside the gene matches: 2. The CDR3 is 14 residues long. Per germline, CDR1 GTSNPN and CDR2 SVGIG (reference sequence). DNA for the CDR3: TGTGCCTGGAGTGTGGGAGGGAACACAGATACGCAGTATTTT. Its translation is CAWSVGGNTDTQYF.

Here the CDR3 reads CASKEQLAPYNEQFF. CDR3 DNA sequence: TGTGCCAGCAAAGAACAACTAGCCCCTTACAATGAGCAGTTCTTC. The rearrangement uses TRBV2 and TRBJ2-1; a weak D match, TRBD2 (6 bases). CDR3 length: 15 residues. Germline V lookup: CDR1 SNHLY, CDR2 FYNNEI. V lost 7 bases and J 4 bases, leaving 17 bases between the germline ends.

The CDR3 DNA follows: TGTGCCTGGAGCGAGACACTTGAAAAACTGTTTTTT. Its protein product is CAWSETLEKLFF. V usage is TRBV30 and J usage is TRBJ1-4, with no clear D. The CDR3 is 12 amino acids. Germline lookup yields CDR1 GTSNPN and CDR2 SVGIG (reference sequence). Trimming shortened V by 3 bases and J by 7 bases, and 9 bases separated the two germline ends.

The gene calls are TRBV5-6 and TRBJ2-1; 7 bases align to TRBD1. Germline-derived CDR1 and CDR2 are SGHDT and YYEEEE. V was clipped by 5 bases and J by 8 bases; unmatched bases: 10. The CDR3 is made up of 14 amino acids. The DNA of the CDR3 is TGTGCCAGCAGGTTAGGGCAGGGGGTGGATGAGCAGTTCTTC. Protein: CASRLGQGVDEQFF.

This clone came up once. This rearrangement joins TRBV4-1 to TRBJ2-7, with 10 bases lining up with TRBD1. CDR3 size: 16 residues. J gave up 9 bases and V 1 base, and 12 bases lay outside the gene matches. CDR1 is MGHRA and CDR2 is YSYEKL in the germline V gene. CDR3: CASSQVLLTGGKGQYF. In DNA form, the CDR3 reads TGCGCCAGCAGCCAAGTTCTCCTGACAGGGGGCAAGGGGCAGTACTTC.

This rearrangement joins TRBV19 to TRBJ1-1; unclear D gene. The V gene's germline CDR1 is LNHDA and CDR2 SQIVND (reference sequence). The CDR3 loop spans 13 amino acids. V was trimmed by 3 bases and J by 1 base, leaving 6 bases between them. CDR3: CASSITANTEAFF. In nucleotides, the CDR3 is TGTGCCAGTAGTATCACGGCGAACACTGAAGCTTTCTTT.

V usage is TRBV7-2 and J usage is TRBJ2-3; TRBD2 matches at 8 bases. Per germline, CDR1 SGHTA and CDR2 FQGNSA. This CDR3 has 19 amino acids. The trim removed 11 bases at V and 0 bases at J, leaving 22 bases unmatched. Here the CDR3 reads CAVGRLREGLRGSTDTQYF. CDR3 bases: TGTGCCGTTGGGCGCCTTCGGGAGGGCCTCCGAGGGAGCACAGATACGCAGTATTTT.

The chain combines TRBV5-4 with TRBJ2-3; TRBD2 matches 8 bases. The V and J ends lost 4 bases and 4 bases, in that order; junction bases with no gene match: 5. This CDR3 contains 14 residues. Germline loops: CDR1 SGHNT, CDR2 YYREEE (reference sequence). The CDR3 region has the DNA TGTGCCAGCAGCCATAGCGGGATCGCAGATACGCAGTATTTT. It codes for CASSHSGIADTQYF.

CDR3 region: CASSPPKSYGYTF. CDR3 DNA sequence: TGTGCCAGCAGCCCCCCAAAGTCCTATGGCTACACCTTC. This sequence joins TRBV9 and TRBJ1-2; D gene unclear. This CDR3 comprises 13 residues. In germline, CDR1 is SGDLS, CDR2 YYNGEE. Trimming took 4 bases from V and 4 from J, leaving 11 bases between them. Using reference TRBV9 and TRBJ1-2 for the parts outside the CDR3, the full variable domain is DSGVTQTPKHLITATGQRVTLRCSPRSGDLSVYWYQQSLDQGLQFLIQYYNGEERAKGNILERFSAQQFPDLHSELNLSSLELGDSALYFCASSPPKSYGYTFGSGTRLTVV.

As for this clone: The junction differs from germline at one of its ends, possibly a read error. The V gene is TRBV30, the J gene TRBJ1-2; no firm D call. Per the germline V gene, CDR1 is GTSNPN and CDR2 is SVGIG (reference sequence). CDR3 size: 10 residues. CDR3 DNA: TGTGCCTGGAATGGGAGGGTGACTCACTTC. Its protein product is CAWNGRVTHF.

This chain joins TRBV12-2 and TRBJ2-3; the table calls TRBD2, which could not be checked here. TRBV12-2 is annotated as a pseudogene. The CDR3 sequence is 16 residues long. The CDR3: CASRPARGGNTDTQYF. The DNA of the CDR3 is TGTGCAAGTCGCCCCGCACGCGGGGGCAACACAGATACGCAGTATTTT.

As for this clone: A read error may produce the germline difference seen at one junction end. Written as DNA, the CDR3 is TGTGCCAGCAGTGACATGAACCACAGGGGAGAGGATTTT. This translates into CASSDMNHRGEDF. The rearrangement uses TRBV6-1 and TRBJ1-3; TRBD1 agrees at 7 bases. The germline CDR1 and CDR2 sequences are MNHNS and SASEGT. The CDR3 contains 13 residues.

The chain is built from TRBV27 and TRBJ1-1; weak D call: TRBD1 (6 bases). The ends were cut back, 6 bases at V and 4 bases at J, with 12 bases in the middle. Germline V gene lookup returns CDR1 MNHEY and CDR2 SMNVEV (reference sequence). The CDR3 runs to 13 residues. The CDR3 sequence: CASRRPGATEAFF. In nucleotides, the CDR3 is TGTGCCAGCAGACGTCCAGGGGCCACTGAAGCTTTCTTT.

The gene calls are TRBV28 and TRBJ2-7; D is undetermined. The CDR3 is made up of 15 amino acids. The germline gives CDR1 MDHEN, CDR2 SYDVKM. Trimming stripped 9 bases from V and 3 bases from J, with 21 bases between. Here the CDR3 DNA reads TGTGCCAGTGCTTCAAGGGTCCCTTGGCACTACGAGCAGTACTTC. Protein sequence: CASASRVPWHYEQYF.

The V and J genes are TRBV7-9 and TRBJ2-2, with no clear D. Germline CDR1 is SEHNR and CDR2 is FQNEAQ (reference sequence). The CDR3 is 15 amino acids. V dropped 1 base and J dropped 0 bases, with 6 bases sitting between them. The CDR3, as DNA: TGTGCCAGCAGCTTAGGTCAGACGAACACCGGGGAGCTGTTTTTT. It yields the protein CASSLGQTNTGELFF.

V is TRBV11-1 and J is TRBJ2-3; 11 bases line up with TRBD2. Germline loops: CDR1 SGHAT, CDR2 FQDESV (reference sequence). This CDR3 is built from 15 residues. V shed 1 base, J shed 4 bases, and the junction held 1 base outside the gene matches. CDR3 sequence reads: CASSLVAGGPDTQYF. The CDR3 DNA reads TGTGCCAGCAGCTTAGTAGCGGGAGGGCCAGATACGCAGTATTTT.

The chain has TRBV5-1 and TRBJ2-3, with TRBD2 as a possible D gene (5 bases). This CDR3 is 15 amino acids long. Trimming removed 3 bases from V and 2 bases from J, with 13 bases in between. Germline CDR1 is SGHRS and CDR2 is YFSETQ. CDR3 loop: CASSYGLATTDTQYF. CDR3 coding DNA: TGCGCCAGCAGCTATGGACTCGCAACCACAGATACGCAGTATTTT.

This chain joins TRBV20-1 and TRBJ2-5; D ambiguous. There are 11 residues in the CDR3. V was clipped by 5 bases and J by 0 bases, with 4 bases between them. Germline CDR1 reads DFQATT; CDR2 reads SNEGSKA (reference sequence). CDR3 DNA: TGCAGTGCTTTATACCAAGAGACCCAGTACTTC. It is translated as CSALYQETQYF.